The clone carrying this TCR beta chain was recorded once. These data originate in a study of blood T cell repertoires in COVID-19. Overall study context: The United States, Italy and Spain provided the acute and convalescent COVID-19 samples. PBMCs, B-cell-depleted T cells, or T cells provided the cDNA or gDNA that made up the material.

Only in-frame clones appear in the TCRdb table, and some are missing; sequencing was by immunoSEQ multiplex PCR. This table holds 200,000 to 250,000 clones, 84% found once. CDR1 and CDR2 from the germline V gene are MDHEN and SYDVKM. V gave up 1 base and J gave up 5 bases; unmatched junction bases: 8. The CDR3 loop spans 16 amino acids. The receptor was derived from a woman in her thirties who had recovered from COVID-19. This chain connects TRBV28 to TRBJ2-1; TRBD1 agrees at 7 bases. Sequencing input: peripheral blood. CDR3 bases: TGTGCCAGCAGTTTATACTTAACAGGGGTCCACAATGAGCAGTTCTTC. Amino acids: CASSLYLTGVHNEQFF.